This entry is about one TCR beta chain. Its antigen is currently unknown. The CDR3 covers 11 residues. Germline V gene sequence: CDR1 MDHEN, CDR2 SYDVKM. V gave up 5 bases and J gave up 12 bases, with 8 bases separating them. Researchers ran the PCR with 60 Vbeta and 13 Jbeta primers. Using immunoSEQ multiplex PCR, the repertoire was profiled, and TCRdb retains in-frame clones only, with some absent. The table includes some 130,000 clones, 70% to 80% detected once. The source of the sample is a study of cytomegalovirus exposure and HLA in healthy donors. Study-level results: When a later analysis compared HLA-associated TCR beta chains with equally common others, the HLA-associated chains turned out to be more clonally expanded and to have lower generation probabilities. Based on reports, TCR beta sequences accurately predicted HLA-A and HLA-B alleles for most subjects.

This receptor was obtained from a middle-aged man in good health and CMV-seropositive. Sequenced material: PBMCs. The rearrangement links TRBV28 to TRBJ1-6; D unresolved. CDR3 DNA sequence: TGTGCCAGCAGTCTGACTGTACCCCTCCACTTT. This encodes CASSLTVPLHF.